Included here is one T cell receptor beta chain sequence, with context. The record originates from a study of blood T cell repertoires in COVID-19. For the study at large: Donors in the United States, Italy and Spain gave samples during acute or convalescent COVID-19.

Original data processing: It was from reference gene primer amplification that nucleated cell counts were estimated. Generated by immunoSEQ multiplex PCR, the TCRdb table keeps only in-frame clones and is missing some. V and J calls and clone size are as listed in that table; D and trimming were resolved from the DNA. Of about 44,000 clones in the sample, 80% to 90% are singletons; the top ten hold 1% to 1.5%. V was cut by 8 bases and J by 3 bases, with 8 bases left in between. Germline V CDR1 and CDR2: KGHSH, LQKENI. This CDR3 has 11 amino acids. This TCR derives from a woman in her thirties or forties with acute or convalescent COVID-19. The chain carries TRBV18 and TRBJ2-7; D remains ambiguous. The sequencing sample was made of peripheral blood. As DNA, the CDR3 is TGTGCCAGCCAAACGGGCTACGAGCAGTACTTC. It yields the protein CASQTGYEQYF.